A single sample is the source of the 9 T cell receptor beta chains below, sequenced in a study of T-cell memory formation after mild COVID-19. One entry per CDR3 protein, called by TCRdb with MiXCR from the 5' RACE reads. The table lists about 340,000 distinct CDR3 sequences, around 21% of them singletons. Specimen: PBMCs or a T cell subset sorted from them (not recorded which). These receptors originate from an adult woman who had mild COVID-19 (a few samples of this study predate the infection). Cell type and time point are not known.

This clonotype was recorded many times. The chain joins TRBV5-1 to TRBJ2-7; D is unclear. The CDR3 spans 13 residues. Per the germline V gene, CDR1 is SGHRS and CDR2 is YFSETQ. V was pared by 0 bases and J by 4 bases, with 8 bases between. CDR3 residues: CASSLAETYEQYF. The CDR3 DNA follows: TGCGCCAGCAGCTTGGCGGAAACATACGAGCAGTACTTC.

This clonotype was observed a few times. The V gene is TRBV5-1, the J gene TRBJ2-5, with 9 bases matching TRBD2. The V gene end was trimmed by 4 bases and the J gene end by 4 bases; junction bases not matched to a gene: 5. The CDR3 runs to 14 residues. Germline V gene lookup returns CDR1 SGHRS and CDR2 YFSETQ. As DNA, the CDR3 is TGCGCCAGCAGCGGGGGACTAGCCCCAGAGACCCAGTACTTC. Translation gives CASSGGLAPETQYF.

This clonotype showed up just a few times. The chain links TRBV9 to TRBJ2-2; 11 bases are a match to TRBD2. Trimming at V came to 3 bases and at J to 5 bases, leaving 6 bases not matched to a gene. The germline V gene encodes CDR1 SGDLS and CDR2 YYNGEE. CDR3 length: 16 amino acids. Here the CDR3 reads CASSATSGGRTGELFF. CDR3 nucleotides: TGTGCCAGCAGCGCCACTAGCGGGGGACGGACCGGGGAGCTGTTTTTT.

Here the CDR3 reads CSVELLGGYTF. CDR3 DNA: TGCAGCGTCGAACTATTGGGTGGCTACACCTTC. V and J are TRBV29-1 and TRBJ1-2; D unclear. Trimming removed 6 bases at V and 7 bases at J, with 12 bases between. The CDR3 is made up of 11 amino acids. Germline CDR1 is SQVTM and CDR2 is ANQGSEA.

V is TRBV6-5 and J is TRBJ2-1, with TRBD1 identical over 9 bases. This CDR3 contains 15 residues. Germline-derived CDR1 and CDR2 are MNHEY and SVGAGI. After removal of 6 bases from V and 4 bases from J, the junction contained 7 bases not matched to a gene. CDR3 protein: CASSTDRGNYNEQFF. In DNA form, the CDR3 reads TGTGCCAGCAGCACTGACAGGGGGAATTACAATGAGCAGTTCTTC.

This clonotype showed up just a few times. V and J are TRBV24-1 and TRBJ2-7, with a tentative D call TRBD1 (6 bases). Trimming took 3 bases from V and 3 from J, leaving 11 bases between them. Germline V gene sequence: CDR1 KGHDR, CDR2 SFDVKD. This CDR3 comprises 14 residues. The CDR3 DNA follows: TGTGCCACCAGTGATCGGACAGAAAACTACGAGCAGTACTTC. Amino acids: CATSDRTENYEQYF.

This clonotype was detected only a few times. Sequence at one end of the junction differs from germline and may be a read error. The chain is built from TRBV5-1 and TRBJ1-6; D unclear. The CDR3 is made up of 14 amino acids. Per the germline V gene, CDR1 is SGHRS and CDR2 is YFSETQ. DNA of the CDR3: TGCGCCAGCAGCTTGGCGGGGTATACTTCACCCCTCCACTTT. Translation gives CASSLAGYTSPLHF. Variable domain in full (rest from reference TRBV5-1 and TRBJ1-6): KAGVTQTPRYLIKTRGQQVTLSCSPISGHRSVSWYQQTPGQGLQFLFEYFSETQRNKGNFPGRFSGRQFSNSRSEMNVSTLELGDSALYLCASSLAGYTSPLHFGNGTRLTVT.

This rearrangement joins TRBV29-1 to TRBJ2-1; D ambiguous. CDR1 and CDR2 from the germline V gene are SQVTM and ANQGSEA. The CDR3 has 10 amino acids. V gave up 6 bases and J gave up 12 bases, with 12 bases separating them. In DNA form, the CDR3 reads TGCAGCGTGGCAGACTCGGGGCAGTTCTTC. It translates to CSVADSGQFF.

The genes are TRBV15 and TRBJ1-1; a possible D gene is TRBD1 (6 bases). The CDR3 contains 17 residues. V dropped 1 base and J dropped 2 bases, with 17 bases sitting between them. CDR1 LNHNV and CDR2 YYDKDF come from the germline V gene (reference sequence). The CDR3 loop is CATSRVDRFFPNTEAFF. As DNA, the CDR3 is TGTGCCACCAGCAGAGTCGACAGGTTCTTTCCTAACACTGAAGCTTTCTTT.